Listed below are T cell receptor beta chains from one sample, sequenced in a study of neurological immune-mediated disorders. MiXCR, applied by TCRdb to the 5' RACE reads, yields one record per CDR3 protein. The data show about 120,000 distinct CDR3 sequences, roughly 3.2% seen once. The sequencing sample was made of PBMCs. These receptors were obtained from a woman aged 25 to 45 with multiple sclerosis. Each CDR3 is given with its conserved first and last residue. The order of the fields is D gene, V gene, clone size, J gene, CDR3 protein, CDR3 DNA. A D gene is named only where the DNA matches it firmly. Expanded clones get a size class; other rows say once, few or many, or leave the size out.

-,TRBV24-1,many,TRBJ1-2,CAATGRDGYTF,TGTGCCGCGACGGGGAGGGATGGCTACACCTTC
-,TRBV20-1,many,TRBJ2-7,CSASVQGETYEQYF,TGCAGTGCTAGTGTACAGGGAGAAACCTACGAGCAGTACTTC
TRBD2,TRBV2,few,TRBJ2-1,CASSDKAGGHNEQFF,TGTGCCAGCAGTGATAAAGCGGGAGGTCACAATGAGCAGTTCTTC
-,TRBV20-1,many,TRBJ1-2,CSAVRRGRNYGYTF,TGCAGTGCTGTTCGCAGGGGACGCAACTATGGCTACACCTTC
TRBD1,TRBV6-5,many,TRBJ1-2,CASSYQGQVRSRGYTF,TGTGCCAGCAGTTACCAAGGACAGGTCCGGTCACGAGGCTACACCTTC
-,TRBV12-3/TRBV12-4,many,TRBJ2-2,CASSRRAEDTGELFF,TGTGCCAGCAGTCGGCGGGCCGAGGACACCGGGGAGCTGTTTTTT
-,TRBV5-1,many,TRBJ2-3,CASSPPDTDTQYF,TGCGCCAGCAGCCCCCCGGACACAGATACGCAGTATTTT
-,TRBV6-5,many,TRBJ1-2,CASSYSAGRVTGYTF,TGTGCCAGCAGTTACTCGGCGGGCAGAGTTACTGGCTACACCTTC
-,TRBV7-2,many,TRBJ2-3,CASSLQAGMGDTQYF,TGTGCCAGCAGCTTACAGGCGGGAATGGGAGATACGCAGTATTTT
-,TRBV6-2/TRBV6-3,-,TRBJ2-7,CASSQLRHYEQYF,TGTGCCAGCAGTCAACTTCGCCACTACGAGCAGTACTTC
-,TRBV5-6,many,TRBJ2-7,CASRGVYEQYF,TGTGCCAGCAGAGGGGTCTACGAGCAGTACTTC
-,TRBV6-5,many,TRBJ2-2,CASSYNTGELFF,TGTGCCAGCAGCTATAACACCGGGGAGCTGTTTTTT
-,TRBV7-2,many,TRBJ1-1,CASSLDRVGAGTEAFF,TGTGCCAGCAGCTTAGATCGAGTAGGGGCGGGCACTGAAGCTTTCTTT
-,TRBV6-5,many,TRBJ1-1,CASSYTTDWNTEAFF,TGTGCCAGCAGTTACACGACGGACTGGAACACTGAAGCTTTCTTT
TRBD2,TRBV20-1,many,TRBJ2-7,CSARGTSGSYEQYF,TGCAGTGCTAGAGGGACTAGCGGGAGCTACGAGCAGTACTTC
TRBD1,TRBV12-3/TRBV12-4,many,TRBJ1-2,CASSPTDRGANFYGYTF,TGTGCCAGCAGTCCCACCGACAGGGGCGCTAATTTCTATGGCTACACCTTC
TRBD1,TRBV10-3,many,TRBJ2-7,CAISDLIGTGDYEQYF,TGTGCCATCAGTGACCTTATAGGGACAGGAGACTACGAGCAGTACTTC
-,TRBV7-6,-,TRBJ1-1,CASSPTRGDTEAFF,TGTGCCAGCAGCCCTACTAGGGGTGACACTGAAGCTTTCTTT
-,TRBV20-1,many,TRBJ2-3,CSARVPGYVDTQYF,TGCAGTGCTAGAGTCCCAGGGTATGTGGATACGCAGTATTTT
-,TRBV6-5,many,TRBJ1-1,CASSYGVLNTEAFF,TGTGCCAGCAGTTACGGGGTATTGAACACTGAAGCTTTCTTT